This TCR beta chain was sequenced in a study of OX40 agonist ivuxolimab in advanced cancers. Turning to the study itself: As their treatment, patients were administered ivuxolimab, an agonistic anti-OX40 (CD134) antibody. Enrolled patients in dose escalation had cancers that were hepatocellular carcinoma, melanoma, renal cell or head and neck cancer. Regarding the study as a whole: Compared with CD4+, CD8+ T cells on average had more expanded clones. Expansion of clones was among the lowest in partial responders at 0.1-3.0 mg/kg.

Germline-derived CDR1 and CDR2 are LGHNA and YSLEER. The CDR3 sequence is 15 residues long. The V end lost 0 bases, the J end lost 7 bases, and 13 bases lay between the germline ends. Profiled with immunoSEQ multiplex PCR; TCRdb holds only in-frame clones, not every one. The sample lists 20,000 to 30,000 clones, 65% to 90% seen once, with over 12% in the top ten. As to this clone: The target antigen is unknown.

This rearrangement joins TRBV4-3 to TRBJ2-1; D is undetermined. The TCR comes from an adult with an advanced solid tumor such as melanoma, head and neck, liver or kidney cancer. The sample consisted of CD4+ or CD8+ T cells sorted from blood, taken in a trial of the OX40 agonist ivuxolimab. The DNA for the CDR3 is TGCGCCAGCAGCCAAGACCAAGGTAGTAAAAATGAGCAGTTCTTC. It specifies CASSQDQGSKNEQFF.